The 19 T cell receptor beta chains listed next were all sequenced from one sample in a study of identical twins. In TCRdb, the 5' RACE reads were re-called with MiXCR into one record per CDR3 protein. The sample records around 340,000 distinct CDR3 sequences, 9% to 10% being singletons. Input material: naive T cells sorted from blood. The receptors here all came from a woman in her forties or fifties in good health.

This clonotype has at least ten counts. The V gene is TRBV5-1, the J gene TRBJ2-5; 10 positions agree with TRBD1. With V trimmed by 5 bases and J by 3 bases, 7 bases remained unmatched. Looked up from germline, CDR1 is SGHRS and CDR2 is YFSETQ. This CDR3 contains 15 residues. The CDR3 region has the DNA TGCGCCAGCAGTAATGTGGGGACAGGGGAAGAGACCCAGTACTTC. It yields the protein CASSNVGTGEETQYF.

This clonotype has just a few counts. The V call is TRBV7-9, the J call TRBJ1-1; D gene uncertain. The CDR3 is made up of 15 amino acids. Trimming stripped 1 base from V and 4 bases from J, with 13 bases between. Germline lookup yields CDR1 SEHNR and CDR2 FQNEAQ (reference sequence). The CDR3 sequence is CASSLEAGFGTEAFF. DNA of the CDR3: TGTGCCAGCAGCTTAGAGGCGGGTTTCGGCACTGAAGCTTTCTTT.

The chain combines TRBV20-1 with TRBJ2-3; D remains ambiguous. Trimming removed 2 bases at V and 0 bases at J, with 6 bases between. Germline V gene lookup returns CDR1 DFQATT and CDR2 SNEGSKA (reference sequence). The length of the CDR3 is 13 residues. CDR3 sequence reads: CSARLASTDTQYF. The CDR3, as DNA: TGCAGTGCTAGACTTGCCAGCACAGATACGCAGTATTTT.

The V gene is TRBV25-1, the J gene TRBJ2-1, with D maybe TRBD1 (6 bases). Germline V CDR1 and CDR2: MGHDK, SYGVNS. Trimming took off 0 bases at V and 6 bases at J, with 18 bases between the two ends. The CDR3 is 17 residues long. The CDR3 loop is CASSEYSSGVVANEQFF. In DNA form, the CDR3 reads TGTGCCAGCAGTGAATATTCGTCAGGGGTAGTAGCCAATGAGCAGTTCTTC. Looking up the rest from reference TRBV25-1 and TRBJ2-1 gives the full variable domain: EADIYQTPRYLVIGTGKKITLECSQTMGHDKMYWYQQDPGMELHLIHYSYGVNSTEKGDLSSESTVSRIRTEHFPLTLESARPSHTSQYLCASSEYSSGVVANEQFFGPGTRLTVL.

The chain carries TRBV7-9 and TRBJ1-2, with D uncertain. CDR1 is SEHNR and CDR2 is FQNEAQ in the germline V gene (reference sequence). The CDR3 sequence is 16 residues long. With 1 base removed from V and 0 bases from J, the gap between germline ends came to 12 bases. The chain's CDR3 is CASSLVGGISNYGYTF. The CDR3 region has the DNA TGTGCCAGCAGCTTAGTGGGAGGTATATCTAACTATGGCTACACCTTC.

The chain recombines TRBV13 with TRBJ2-3; a possible D gene is TRBD2 (5 bases). Germline V CDR1 and CDR2: PRHDT, FYEKMQ (reference sequence). V shed 3 bases and J shed 5 bases, with 15 bases lying between them. CDR3 length: 15 residues. The CDR3 sequence: CASSFSNGIGDTQYF. The CDR3 region has the DNA TGTGCCAGCAGCTTTTCTAACGGGATAGGAGATACGCAGTATTTT.

This clonotype was seen just once. This chain connects TRBV3-1 to TRBJ2-1; maybe TRBD1 (5 bases). V gave up 1 base and J gave up 7 bases, with 17 bases separating them. CDR3 length: 16 residues. In germline, CDR1 is LGHDT, CDR2 YNNKEL (reference sequence). The CDR3 sequence: CASSQAGALGANEQFF. The CDR3 bases are TGTGCCAGCAGCCAAGCTGGGGCTCTCGGTGCGAATGAGCAGTTCTTC.

The chain couples TRBV11-2 to TRBJ2-3; 16 bases are a match to TRBD2. From germline, CDR1 is SGHAT and CDR2 FQNNGV. The CDR3 consists of 19 residues. J was trimmed by 5 bases and V by 5 bases; bases with no gene match: 13. The CDR3: CASSATAPGLAGGEDTQYF. The DNA of the CDR3 is TGTGCCAGCAGCGCAACCGCACCGGGACTAGCGGGAGGGGAAGATACGCAGTATTTT.

The table lists this clonotype with many counts. The chain employs TRBV29-1 and TRBJ2-3, with TRBD2 identical over 11 bases. Per germline, CDR1 SQVTM and CDR2 ANQGSEA. V was clipped by 6 bases and J by 6 bases; unmatched bases: 8. The length of the CDR3 is 14 residues. CDR3 in DNA: TGCAGCGTAACAACTAGCGGGAGAGGGGATACGCAGTATTTT. Encoded protein: CSVTTSGRGDTQYF.

This clonotype showed up many times. The chain combines TRBV5-1 with TRBJ2-1; D possibly corresponds to TRBD1 (5 bases). The germline gives CDR1 SGHRS, CDR2 YFSETQ. This CDR3 region has 13 residues. Trimming removed 4 bases from V and 7 bases from J, with 12 bases in between. CDR3 in amino acids: CASSIGQTNEQFF. CDR3 DNA: TGCGCCAGCAGCATCGGACAAACGAATGAGCAGTTCTTC.

This clonotype was detected a few times. The chain has TRBV10-3 and TRBJ2-7, with 9 bases lining up with TRBD1. CDR1 is ENHRY, CDR2 SYGVKD, per germline. The V and J ends lost 10 bases and 5 bases, in that order; junction bases with no gene match: 15. The CDR3 contains 15 residues. CDR3 in DNA: TGTGCCACCCAGCCCGGGGGGACAGGGAGCCACGAGCAGTACGTC. This sequence encodes CATQPGGTGSHEQYV.

This clonotype was detected many times. The genes are TRBV5-1 and TRBJ2-7; 12 nucleotides align to TRBD2. The V gene's germline CDR1 is SGHRS and CDR2 YFSETQ. J was trimmed by 4 bases and V by 4 bases; bases with no gene match: 9. This CDR3 region has 16 residues. The DNA for the CDR3 is TGCGCCAGCAGCCTCAGTCCGGGACTAGCGGGTTACGAGCAGTACTTC. This codes for CASSLSPGLAGYEQYF.

The V gene is TRBV10-3, the J gene TRBJ2-5, with D unresolved. The V end lost 0 bases, the J end lost 4 bases, and 3 bases lay between the germline ends. Germline V gene data show CDR1 as ENHRY and CDR2 as SYGVKD. This CDR3 region has 12 residues. The CDR3 nucleotides are TGTGCCATCAGTGAGTCTTTAGAGACCCAGTACTTC. This encodes CAISESLETQYF.

This clonotype was seen more than once but under ten times. As DNA, the CDR3 is TGTGCCAGCAGCCCTCCAACAGGAGGTGAGCAGTTCTTC. As protein: CASSPPTGGEQFF. The chain is built from TRBV5-6 and TRBJ2-1; TRBD1 or TRBD2 may be the D gene (5 bases each). The V gene lost 4 bases and the J gene lost 9 bases, with 14 bases spanning the gap. This CDR3 is built from 13 residues. The germline V gene has CDR1 SGHDT and CDR2 YYEEEE.

This clonotype was seen repeatedly, ten times or more. V is TRBV24-1 and J is TRBJ2-1; 7 bases are a match to TRBD1. Germline CDR1 and CDR2: KGHDR and SFDVKD. J gave up 1 base and V 4 bases, and 6 bases lay outside the gene matches. The CDR3 is made up of 16 amino acids. This chain's CDR3 is CATSESGTVSYNEQFF. Here the CDR3 DNA reads TGTGCCACCAGTGAATCAGGGACAGTATCCTACAATGAGCAGTTCTTC.

This chain connects TRBV4-1 to TRBJ2-5; D remains unclear. Germline-derived CDR1 and CDR2 are MGHRA and YSYEKL. V was cut by 1 base and J by 5 bases, with 5 bases left in between. The CDR3 is made up of 12 amino acids. The chain's CDR3 is CASSQGWETQYF. The CDR3 DNA sequence: TGCGCCAGCAGCCAAGGATGGGAGACCCAGTACTTC.

This rearrangement joins TRBV7-9 to TRBJ2-7; the D gene is possibly TRBD1 (8 bases). Germline V gene sequence: CDR1 SEHNR, CDR2 FQNEAQ (reference sequence). V gave up 2 bases and J gave up 6 bases, with 17 bases separating them. The CDR3 contains 15 residues. The CDR3 is CASSLLKDREGEQYF. The CDR3 region has the DNA TGTGCCAGCAGCTTATTAAAGGACAGGGAGGGCGAGCAGTACTTC.

In regard to this clonotype: Being one base from a much bigger clone, this may be a read error. The rearrangement links TRBV11-2 to TRBJ2-1; 12 positions agree with TRBD2. The V gene's germline CDR1 is SGHAT and CDR2 FQNNGV. This CDR3 is 15 amino acids long. CDR3 nucleotide sequence: TGTGCCAGCAGCCAGGCTAGCGGGAGGGTCAATGAGCTGTTCTTC. It translates to CASSQASGRVNELFF.

This clonotype occurred many times. The genes are TRBV28 and TRBJ2-3; D ambiguous. The CDR3 totals 12 residues. The germline V gene has CDR1 MDHEN and CDR2 SYDVKM. The V end lost 5 bases, the J end lost 5 bases, and 8 bases lay between the germline ends. This CDR3 is CASSRVLDTQYF. The DNA for the CDR3 is TGTGCCAGCAGTCGAGTTTTAGATACGCAGTATTTT.